The entry that follows covers one TCR beta chain sequence. Its specificity is not known. These data originate in a study of vaccination and CD4 T cells after COVID-19. Background on the study: Each convalescent patient was PCR positive for SARS-CoV-2 on nasal swab; nine or ten cases were mild and one severe. Six males and four females, two of them Hispanic, were enrolled as convalescents.

Treatment in this sample: approximately nine-day PBMC culture with coronavirus spike peptide pools or control peptides (ViraFEST assay). Oncomine TCR Beta short-read sequencing was applied to DNA from cultured CD4+ T cells. Genomic DNA from cultured CD4+ T cells was extracted. TCRdb fed the PCR reads into MiXCR, producing one record per CDR3 protein. The repertoire consists of thousands of distinct CDR3 sequences, with approximately 50% occurring once and the leading ten covering roughly half. The CDR3 contains 18 residues. CDR1 is SNHLY, CDR2 FYNNEI, per germline. V gave up 3 bases and J gave up 3 bases, with 20 bases separating them. Study-level results: Median reactive clonotypes, those recognizing SARS-CoV-2, rose from 21 to 38, not significantly.

The V call is TRBV2, the J call TRBJ1-4; D uncertain. Sequencing was done on a sample of CD4+ T cells from blood, cultured in vitro. The origin of this receptor is a human donor who had recovered from COVID-19. The CDR3 DNA follows: TGTGCCAGCAGTGAGTCTCGGAGAAGGGCCGGTCCTAATGAAAAACTGTTTTTT. The encoded protein is CASSESRRRAGPNEKLFF.